The rows below give T cell receptor beta chains drawn from one sample of a study of cytomegalovirus exposure and HLA in healthy donors. Profiling relied on immunoSEQ multiplex PCR, and the TCRdb table lists in-frame clones only, not all of them. Reported are over 75,000 clones; the ten largest clones contain more than 5.5%. The sequencing sample was made of PBMCs. The receptors derive from a girl aged 10 to 17 in good health and CMV-seropositive. Both conserved end residues are part of each CDR3. D genes are given only for firm matches.

j_gene,v_gene,d_gene,CDR3nt,CDR3aa
TRBJ1-2,TRBV18,TRBD1,TGTGCCAGCTCACCACCCGGGCAGGGGGGTTATGGCTACACCTTC,CASSPPGQGGYGYTF
TRBJ1-2,TRBV7-9,-,TGTGCCAGCAGCCTCTTTGACAGAAACTATGGCTACACCTTC,CASSLFDRNYGYTF
TRBJ2-5,TRBV7-2,TRBD1,TGTGCCAGCAGACCGACAGGGGCAGAGACCCAGTACTTC,CASRPTGAETQYF
TRBJ1-2,TRBV5-4,TRBD1,TGTGCCAGCAGCTCCGGGACAGGGAACTATGGCTACACCTTC,CASSSGTGNYGYTF
TRBJ1-6,TRBV5-6,-,TGTGCCAGCAGCTCGACAGAGAGCTCCTATAATTCACCCCTCCACTTT,CASSSTESSYNSPLHF
TRBJ2-1,TRBV5-4,TRBD2,TGTGCCAGCAGCCGGTTTAGCGGGGGGGCCTACAATGAGCAGTTCTTC,CASSRFSGGAYNEQFF
TRBJ1-6,TRBV6-6,TRBD1,TGTGCCAGCGCCCCCCAAGGACAGGGGAATTCACCCCTCCACTTT,CASAPQGQGNSPLHF
TRBJ1-2,TRBV7-8,-,TGTGCCAGCAGCCCCCTTCCGGAGCCTAACTATGGCTACACCTTC,CASSPLPEPNYGYTF
TRBJ2-7,TRBV19,TRBD2,TGTGCCAGTAGTATAACGGCGGGGGTATACGAGCAGTACTTC,CASSITAGVYEQYF
TRBJ2-7,TRBV6-5,TRBD1,TGTGCCAGCAGTTACTCGATGACAGGGGACGAGCAGTACTTC,CASSYSMTGDEQYF
TRBJ2-5,TRBV6-5,-,TGTGCCAGCAGGGCGGGATCTCCTTCGGGGACCCAGTACTTC,CASRAGSPSGTQYF
TRBJ2-6,TRBV9,TRBD2,TGTGCCAGCAGCCCTCGGGCCCCGGGGGGCTCTGGGGCCAACGTCCTGACTTTC,CASSPRAPGGSGANVLTF
TRBJ1-3,TRBV4-2,-,TGTGCCAGCAGCCAACCCGGGATGGGAAACACCATATATTTT,CASSQPGMGNTIYF
TRBJ2-3,TRBV7-2,TRBD1,TGTGCCAGCAGCTTATTTCGGGGACAGATAGATACGCAGTATTTT,CASSLFRGQIDTQYF
TRBJ2-1,TRBV2,TRBD2,TGTGCCAGCAGTGAAGATACTAGCGGGGGGTACAATGAGCAGTTCTTC,CASSEDTSGGYNEQFF
TRBJ2-1,TRBV12-5,TRBD2,TGTGCTAGTGGTTGGGTACTCTTGTCTAGCGGGGATTTAAATGAGCAGTTCTTC,CASGWVLLSSGDLNEQFF
TRBJ2-7,TRBV6-5,TRBD1,TGTGCCAGCAGGGGGACAGGGTCGGACGAGCAGTACTTC,CASRGTGSDEQYF
TRBJ2-7,TRBV9,-,TGTGCCAGCAGCCCAGATGGGAGCGCGTCCGAGCAGTACTTC,CASSPDGSASEQYF
TRBJ2-3,TRBV4-3,-,TGCGCCAGCAGCCCAGGGATTTTCACAGATACGCAGTATTTT,CASSPGIFTDTQYF
TRBJ1-6,TRBV6-1,-,TGTGCCAGCAAGGAGACAGCATATTCACCCCTCCACTTT,CASKETAYSPLHF
TRBJ2-7,TRBV6-1,-,TGTGCCAGCAGAGGCCCCCCGGGCTACGAGCAGTACTTC,CASRGPPGYEQYF
TRBJ2-3,TRBV10-3,-,TGTGCCATCAGTGAAGCGTCTAGCACAGATACGCAGTATTTT,CAISEASSTDTQYF
TRBJ1-2,TRBV7-9,TRBD1,TGTGCCAGCAGCTTATCATGGTGGGGGGGGACAGGGGATGATCCTGGCTACACCTTC,CASSLSWWGGTGDDPGYTF
TRBJ2-7,TRBV29-1,-,TGCAGCGTTTCCGGGACACTAGTCTACGAGCAGTACTTC,CSVSGTLVYEQYF
TRBJ1-6,TRBV5-6,-,TGTGCCAGCAGCTTAAACTTCAATTCACCCCTCCACTTT,CASSLNFNSPLHF
TRBJ2-5,TRBV11-2,TRBD2,TGTGCCAGCAGCTTTTCAGCTAGCGGGGACTCGTACCAAGAGACCCAGTACTTC,CASSFSASGDSYQETQYF
TRBJ1-2,TRBV7-9,TRBD1,TGTGCCAGCAGCTCTTGGGACAGGGGCCCTTTGAGATATGGCTACACCTTC,CASSSWDRGPLRYGYTF
TRBJ2-2,TRBV4-1,-,TGCGCCAGCAGCCAACCGCGTGCGGGGCCCACCGGGGAGCTGTTTTTT,CASSQPRAGPTGELFF
TRBJ1-1,TRBV4-3,-,TGCGCCAGCAGCCAAGGGCTACAGGGAATGAACACTGAAGCTTTCTTT,CASSQGLQGMNTEAFF
TRBJ2-2,TRBV9,-,TGTGCCAGCAGCGGGGGGGCCGGGGAGCTGTTTTTT,CASSGGAGELFF
TRBJ1-1,TRBV5-6,-,TGTGCCAGCAGCTATGGAGCGACCGAAGCTTTCTTT,CASSYGATEAFF
TRBJ1-2,TRBV19,TRBD1,TGTGCCAGTAGTCCAGGGACAGGGGGTGACTATGGCTACACCTTC,CASSPGTGGDYGYTF
TRBJ1-1,TRBV25-1,-,TGTGCCAGCAGGGCACAGGAGAACACTGAAGCTTTCTTT,CASRAQENTEAFF
TRBJ1-1,TRBV6-4,-,TGTGCCACCCTTCTAGAGGGCACTGAAGCTTTCTTT,CATLLEGTEAFF
TRBJ1-6,TRBV6-5,-,TGTGCCAGCAGTTATACAGCCAATTCACCCCTCCACTTT,CASSYTANSPLHF
TRBJ2-7,TRBV2,TRBD1,TGTGCCAGCCACCCTGGGGACAGCTTCTACGAGCAGTACTTC,CASHPGDSFYEQYF
TRBJ2-6,TRBV18,-,TGTGCCAGCTCAGGTGGGGCTAACTCTGGGGCCAACGTCCTGACTTTC,CASSGGANSGANVLTF
TRBJ2-7,TRBV6-1,TRBD1,TGTGCCAGCAGTGAATCTAGGACAGGGGGTCACGAGCAGTACTTC,CASSESRTGGHEQYF
TRBJ1-4,TRBV9,TRBD1,TGTGCCAGCAGCGTAGGGACAGGCCCAACTAATGAAAAACTGTTTTTT,CASSVGTGPTNEKLFF
TRBJ1-6,TRBV4-1,-,TGCGCCAGCAGCCAAATACAGGGACGAGGTCGTTCACCCCTCCACTTT,CASSQIQGRGRSPLHF
TRBJ1-2,TRBV7-2,-,TGTGCCAGCAGCCAAGGTCCGGGGGGCGAGGGGGTTTATGGCTACACCTTC,CASSQGPGGEGVYGYTF
TRBJ2-2,TRBV18,-,TGTGCCAGCTCACTACTATTCGCGAAGCCCGGGGAGCTGTTTTTT,CASSLLFAKPGELFF
TRBJ1-1,TRBV5-1,TRBD1,TGCGCCAGCAGCTTAGGACAGGGACGTAACACTGAAGCTTTCTTT,CASSLGQGRNTEAFF
TRBJ2-5,TRBV6-5,TRBD2,TGTGCCAGCAGCACTAGCGGGGGGGCCTTTGAGACCCAGTACTTC,CASSTSGGAFETQYF
TRBJ2-3,TRBV7-6,TRBD1,TGTGCCAGCAGCTTAGGGACAGGGGGCGCAGATACGCAGTATTTT,CASSLGTGGADTQYF
TRBJ2-5,TRBV6-5,TRBD2,TGTGCCAGCAGTTCCACCGGCGGGGGGGTTGGGGAGACCCAGTACTTC,CASSSTGGGVGETQYF
TRBJ1-1,TRBV10-1,TRBD1,TGCGCCAGCATATTAGGGACAGGGGCGGGGACGGACACTGAAGCTTTCTTT,CASILGTGAGTDTEAFF
TRBJ1-2,TRBV4-3,-,TGCGCCAGCAGCCAAGGTTTACCGAGATATGGCTACACCTTC,CASSQGLPRYGYTF
TRBJ1-1,TRBV4-2,TRBD1,TGTGCCAGCAGCCAAACAGGGGGTGTCACTGAAGCTTTCTTT,CASSQTGGVTEAFF
TRBJ1-2,TRBV25-1,TRBD1,TGTGCCAGCAGTTCTCACAGGGGAACAGGGAACTATGGCTACACCTTC,CASSSHRGTGNYGYTF
TRBJ2-3,TRBV6-4,TRBD2,TGTGCCAGCAGTAAACAAGCGGGGGGGAACACAGATACGCAGTATTTT,CASSKQAGGNTDTQYF
TRBJ2-7,TRBV5-1,TRBD2,TGCGCCAGCAGGAGCGGGGCGACCTACGAGCAGTACTTC,CASRSGATYEQYF
TRBJ2-3,TRBV6-6,-,TGTGCCAGCAGTTACGGAGGGACAGCGGATACGCAGTATTTT,CASSYGGTADTQYF
TRBJ1-4,TRBV29-1,TRBD1,TGCAGCGTTCACGCAGGGGGAGGTAATGAAAAACTGTTTTTT,CSVHAGGGNEKLFF
TRBJ1-1,TRBV4-1,-,TGCGCCAGCAGCCTTACATTCGGGGTCCAGAAGACTGAAGCTTTCTTT,CASSLTFGVQKTEAFF
TRBJ2-3,TRBV30,TRBD2,TGTGCCTGGAAACCGGGACTAGTGATAGATACGCAGTATTTT,CAWKPGLVIDTQYF